The TCR beta chain described here comes from a study of CD8 T cells in Susac syndrome. Study in general: When their blood was taken, the Susac syndrome patients had either not yet had any therapy, were taking corticosteroids, or were taking intravenous immunoglobulin alone. General study findings and limits: The CD4+ T cell repertoire of patients with Susac syndrome showed no detectable clonal expansion.

Per germline, CDR1 KGHSH and CDR2 LQKENI. The CDR3 totals 14 residues. The trim removed 3 bases at V and 4 bases at J, leaving 3 bases unmatched. This clonotype was found once. Its cognate antigen is unknown. The authors carried out high-throughput sequencing of TCR beta. They applied it to CD8+ and CD4+ T cells obtained from blood. Negative isolation yielded CD8+ and CD4+ T cells; FACS enriched TEMRA cells. Random hexamers were used to reverse transcribe an amount of about 0.45 to 1 ug RNA. Each CDR3 protein gets one entry after TCRdb re-called the immunoSEQ multiplex PCR reads with MiXCR. Seen here are about 210,000 distinct CDR3 sequences, approximately 94% observed once, and the top ten hold about 0.15%.

This TCR came from a human donor with Susac syndrome. The V call is TRBV18, the J call TRBJ2-5; TRBD1 aligns across 9 bases. Material: CD4+ T cells from PBMCs. CDR3 amino acids: CASSPLTGGETQYF. In DNA form, the CDR3 reads TGTGCCAGCTCACCGTTGACAGGGGGAGAGACCCAGTACTTC.